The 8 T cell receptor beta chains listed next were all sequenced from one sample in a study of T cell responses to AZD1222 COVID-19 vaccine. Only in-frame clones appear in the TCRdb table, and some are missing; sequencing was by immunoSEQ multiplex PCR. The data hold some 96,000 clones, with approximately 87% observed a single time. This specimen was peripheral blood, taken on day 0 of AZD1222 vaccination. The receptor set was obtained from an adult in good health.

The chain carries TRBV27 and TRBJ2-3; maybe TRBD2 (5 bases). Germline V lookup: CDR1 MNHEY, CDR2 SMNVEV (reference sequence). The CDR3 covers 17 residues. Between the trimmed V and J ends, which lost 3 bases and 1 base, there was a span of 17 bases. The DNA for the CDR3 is TGTGCCAGCAGTTTTTCGGCGGGTAGTGCTGGCACAGATACGCAGTATTTT. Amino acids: CASSFSAGSAGTDTQYF.

CDR3 amino acids: CATRTGGVGNTIYF. The CDR3 coding sequence is TGTGCCACAAGGACAGGCGGGGTTGGAAACACCATATATTTT. V is TRBV19 and J is TRBJ1-3; TRBD1 agrees at 7 bases. The ends lost 10 bases at V and 3 bases at J; junction bases unmatched: 9. Germline CDR1 and CDR2: LNHDA and SQIVND (reference sequence). The CDR3 runs 14 residues.

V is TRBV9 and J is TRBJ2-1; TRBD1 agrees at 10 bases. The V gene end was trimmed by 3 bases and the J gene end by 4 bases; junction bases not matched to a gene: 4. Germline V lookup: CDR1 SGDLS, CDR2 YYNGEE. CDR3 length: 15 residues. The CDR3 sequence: CASSEGTGAYNEQFF. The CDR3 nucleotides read TGTGCCAGCAGCGAGGGGACAGGGGCTTACAATGAGCAGTTCTTC.

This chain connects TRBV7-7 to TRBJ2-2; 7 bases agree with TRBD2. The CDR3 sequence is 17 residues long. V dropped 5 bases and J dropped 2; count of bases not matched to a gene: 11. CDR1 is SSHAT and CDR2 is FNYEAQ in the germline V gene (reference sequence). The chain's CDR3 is CASSHGEGQINTGELFF. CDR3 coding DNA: TGTGCCAGCAGCCATGGGGAGGGGCAGATAAACACCGGGGAGCTGTTTTTT.

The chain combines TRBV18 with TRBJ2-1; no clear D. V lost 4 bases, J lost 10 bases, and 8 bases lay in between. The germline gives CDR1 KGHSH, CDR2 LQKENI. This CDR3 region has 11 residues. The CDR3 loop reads CASSQRVEQFF. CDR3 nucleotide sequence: TGTGCCAGCTCACAAAGGGTGGAGCAGTTCTTC. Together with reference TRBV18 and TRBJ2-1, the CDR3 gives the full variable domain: NAGVMQNPRHLVRRRGQEARLRCSPMKGHSHVYWYRQLPEEGLKFMVYLQKENIIDESGMPKERFSAEFPKEGPSILRIQQVVRGDSAAYFCASSQRVEQFFGPGTRLTVL.

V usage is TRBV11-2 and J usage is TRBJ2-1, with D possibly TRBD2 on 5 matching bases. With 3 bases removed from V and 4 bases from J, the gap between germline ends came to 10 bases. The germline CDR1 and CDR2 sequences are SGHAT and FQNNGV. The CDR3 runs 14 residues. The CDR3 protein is CASSFGEGYNEQFF. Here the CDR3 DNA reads TGTGCCAGCAGCTTCGGGGAAGGATACAATGAGCAGTTCTTC.

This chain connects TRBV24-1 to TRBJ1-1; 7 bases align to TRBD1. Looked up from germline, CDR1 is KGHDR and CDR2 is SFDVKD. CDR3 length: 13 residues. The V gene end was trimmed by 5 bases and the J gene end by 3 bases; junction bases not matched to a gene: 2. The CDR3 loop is CATSGQGYTEAFF. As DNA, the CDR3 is TGTGCCACCAGTGGACAGGGTTACACTGAAGCTTTCTTT.

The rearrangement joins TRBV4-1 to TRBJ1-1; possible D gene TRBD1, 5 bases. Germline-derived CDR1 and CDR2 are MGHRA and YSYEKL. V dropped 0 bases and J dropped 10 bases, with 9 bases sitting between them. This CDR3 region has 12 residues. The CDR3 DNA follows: TGCGCCAGCAGCCAAGATGCGGGGGGAGCTTTCTTT. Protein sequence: CASSQDAGGAFF.